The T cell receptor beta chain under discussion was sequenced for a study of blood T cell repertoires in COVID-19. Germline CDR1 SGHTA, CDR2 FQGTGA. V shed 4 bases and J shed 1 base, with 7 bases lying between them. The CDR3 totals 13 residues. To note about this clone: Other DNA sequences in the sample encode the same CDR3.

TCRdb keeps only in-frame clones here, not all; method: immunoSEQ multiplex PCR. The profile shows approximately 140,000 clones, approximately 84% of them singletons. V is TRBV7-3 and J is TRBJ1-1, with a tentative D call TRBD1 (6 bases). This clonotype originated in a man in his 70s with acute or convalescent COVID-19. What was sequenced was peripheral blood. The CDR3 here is CASSSQGNTEAFF. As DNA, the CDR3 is TGTGCCAGCAGCTCACAGGGGAACACTGAAGCTTTCTTT.